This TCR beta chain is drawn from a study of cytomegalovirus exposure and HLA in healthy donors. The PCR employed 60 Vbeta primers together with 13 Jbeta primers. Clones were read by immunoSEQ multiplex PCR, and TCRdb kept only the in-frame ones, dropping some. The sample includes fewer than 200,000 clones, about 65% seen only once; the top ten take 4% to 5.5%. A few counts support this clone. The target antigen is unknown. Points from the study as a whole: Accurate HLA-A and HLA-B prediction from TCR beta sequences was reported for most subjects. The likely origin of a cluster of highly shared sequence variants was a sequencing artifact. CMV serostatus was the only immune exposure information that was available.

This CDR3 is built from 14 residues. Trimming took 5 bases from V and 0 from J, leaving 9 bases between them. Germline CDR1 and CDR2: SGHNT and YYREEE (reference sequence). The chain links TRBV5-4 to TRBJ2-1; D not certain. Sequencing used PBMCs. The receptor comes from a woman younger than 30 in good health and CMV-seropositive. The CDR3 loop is CASSRVSSYNEQFF. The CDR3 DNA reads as TGTGCCAGCAGTCGGGTTAGCTCCTACAATGAGCAGTTCTTC.